Below, 18 T cell receptor beta chains from the same sample are listed, as sequenced in a study of cytomegalovirus exposure and HLA in healthy donors. This PCR relied on a set of 60 Vbeta primers and 13 Jbeta primers. Using immunoSEQ multiplex PCR, the repertoire was profiled, and TCRdb retains in-frame clones only, with some absent. This sample has some 140,000 clones, with approximately 61% found just once. Specimen: PBMCs. The receptors stem from a human donor in good health.

This clone showed up just once. The rearrangement joins TRBV11-2 to TRBJ2-3; 12 nucleotides align to TRBD2. Looked up from germline, CDR1 is SGHAT and CDR2 is FQNNGV. The CDR3 totals 18 residues. Trimming cost V 6 bases and J 2 bases; bases outside gene matches: 12. The chain's CDR3 is CASSRRGLAGRYTDTQYF. The CDR3 region has the DNA TGTGCCAGCAGTCGCAGAGGACTAGCGGGGAGATACACAGATACGCAGTATTTT.

This clone was seen more than once but under ten times. This chain links TRBV5-8 with TRBJ1-5; 7 bases fit TRBD1. In germline, CDR1 is SGHTS, CDR2 YDEGEE. This CDR3 spans 18 amino acids. V shed 0 bases, J shed 3 bases, and the junction held 12 bases outside the gene matches. The CDR3 sequence is CASSLGQGWGPLNQPQHF. In DNA form, the CDR3 reads TGTGCCAGCAGCTTGGGACAGGGATGGGGCCCCCTCAATCAGCCCCAGCATTTT. Using reference TRBV5-8 and TRBJ1-5 for the parts outside the CDR3, the full variable domain is EAGVTQSPTHLIKTRGQQATLRCSPISGHTSVYWYQQALGLGLQFLLWYDEGEERNRGNFPPRFSGRQFPNYSSELNVNALELEDSALYLCASSLGQGWGPLNQPQHFGDGTRLSIL.

The V and J genes are TRBV27 and TRBJ2-2, with unresolved D. Germline V CDR1 and CDR2: MNHEY, SMNVEV (reference sequence). This CDR3 has 14 residues. V gave up 2 bases and J gave up 1 base, with 5 bases separating them. The CDR3 DNA reads TGTGCCAGCAGTTTAAGAGGGAACACCGGGGAGCTGTTTTTT. This encodes CASSLRGNTGELFF.

The chain links TRBV28 to TRBJ2-7; 9 bases map to TRBD2. The germline gives CDR1 MDHEN, CDR2 SYDVKM. J was trimmed by 7 bases and V by 5 bases; bases with no gene match: 18. CDR3 length: 17 amino acids. CDR3 in amino acids: CASSPAGLASRLGEQYF. In DNA form, the CDR3 reads TGTGCCAGCAGTCCCGCCGGACTAGCGTCTCGTTTAGGGGAGCAGTACTTC. The full variable domain, completed using reference TRBV28 and TRBJ2-7, is DVKVTQSSRYLVKRTGEKVFLECVQDMDHENMFWYRQDPGLGLRLIYFSYDVKMKEKGDIPEGYSVSREKKERFSLILESASTNQTSMYLCASSPAGLASRLGEQYFGPGTRLTVT.

The gene calls are TRBV2 and TRBJ1-1, with TRBD1 matching over 8 bases. Per the germline V gene, CDR1 is SNHLY and CDR2 is FYNNEI. The length of the CDR3 is 13 residues. The J segment lost 1 base and the V segment lost 8 bases, leaving 3 bases of the junction unmatched. The CDR3: CASLGTGNTEAFF. DNA for the CDR3: TGTGCCAGCCTCGGGACAGGGAACACTGAAGCTTTCTTT.

The chain uses TRBV5-1 and TRBJ2-1; 7 positions match TRBD1. Germline CDR1 and CDR2: SGHRS and YFSETQ. The CDR3 runs to 19 residues. Trimming took 4 bases from V and 0 from J; bases not matched to a gene: 16. The CDR3 sequence is CASSVYRGKRPSSYNEQFF. CDR3 bases: TGCGCCAGCAGCGTCTACAGGGGCAAGCGGCCCAGCTCCTACAATGAGCAGTTCTTC.

The rearrangement joins TRBV11-2 to TRBJ2-1, with TRBD2 identical over 10 bases. This CDR3 region has 15 residues. The ends lost 1 base at V and 9 bases at J; junction bases unmatched: 6. Germline CDR1 reads SGHAT; CDR2 reads FQNNGV. This CDR3 reads CASSLVASGRGEQFF. For the CDR3, the DNA is TGTGCCAGCAGCTTAGTTGCTAGCGGGAGAGGTGAGCAGTTCTTC.

This clone showed up just once. This sequence joins TRBV28 and TRBJ2-3, with D perhaps matching TRBD1 (6 bases). The CDR3 loop spans 14 amino acids. Germline V gene data show CDR1 as MDHEN and CDR2 as SYDVKM. V lost 6 bases, J lost 1 base, and 11 bases lay in between. This chain's CDR3 is CASRYRAGTDTQYF. CDR3 sequence (DNA): TGTGCCAGCAGGTACAGGGCCGGCACAGATACGCAGTATTTT.

This clone has just one count. This chain uses TRBV5-8 with TRBJ2-7, with 8 bases lining up with TRBD2. Germline V lookup: CDR1 SGHTS, CDR2 YDEGEE. V lost 2 bases, J lost 6 bases, and 10 bases stayed unmatched. The CDR3 totals 15 residues. The DNA of the CDR3 is TGTGCCAGCAGCTTCAAAGCGGGAGAGTTCTTCGAGCAGTACTTC. Translation: CASSFKAGEFFEQYF. Full variable domain (missing parts from reference TRBV5-8 and TRBJ2-7): EAGVTQSPTHLIKTRGQQATLRCSPISGHTSVYWYQQALGLGLQFLLWYDEGEERNRGNFPPRFSGRQFPNYSSELNVNALELEDSALYLCASSFKAGEFFEQYFGPGTRLTVT.

The chain couples TRBV5-4 to TRBJ1-2, with a possible D match to TRBD1 (6 bases). Germline-derived CDR1 and CDR2 are SGHNT and YYREEE (reference sequence). The CDR3 consists of 14 residues. V was clipped by 0 bases and J by 4 bases, with 10 bases between them. The CDR3 spells CASSLGQASYGYTF. In nucleotides, the CDR3 is TGTGCCAGCAGCTTGGGACAGGCTTCCTATGGCTACACCTTC.

This rearrangement joins TRBV11-2 to TRBJ1-2; TRBD1 agrees at 11 bases. The CDR3 has 14 residues. Germline CDR1 reads SGHAT; CDR2 reads FQNNGV. V shed 5 bases, J shed 4 bases, and the junction held 3 bases outside the gene matches. The CDR3 nucleotides are TGTGCCAGCAGCCCCGGACAGGGGGCCTATGGCTACACCTTC. It encodes CASSPGQGAYGYTF.

V usage is TRBV7-9 and J usage is TRBJ1-1, with 7 nucleotides matching TRBD1. This CDR3 has 13 residues. Germline V gene data show CDR1 as SEHNR and CDR2 as FQNEAQ (reference sequence). V lost 1 base and J lost 5; bases outside the gene matches: 1. CDR3 bases: TGTGCCAGCAGCTTAGAGGGGGCGACTGAAGCTTTCTTT. Encoded protein: CASSLEGATEAFF.

This chain joins TRBV25-1 and TRBJ2-5; possible D gene TRBD1, 6 bases. The CDR3 sequence is 13 residues long. CDR1 is MGHDK and CDR2 is SYGVNS in the germline V gene. The V and J ends lost 1 base and 6 bases respectively, with 9 bases between them. CDR3 in DNA: TGTGCCAGCAGTGAATCGCAGGGGAAGACCCAGTACTTC. Protein: CASSESQGKTQYF.

The V call is TRBV6-5, the J call TRBJ2-7; possible D gene TRBD1, 6 bases. The germline CDR1 and CDR2 sequences are MNHEY and SVGAGI. The CDR3 is 14 amino acids. V was trimmed by 4 bases and J by 3 bases, leaving 13 bases between them. The CDR3 region has the DNA TGTGCCAGCAGTTTTTGGACAGCTTACTACGAGCAGTACTTC. Protein product: CASSFWTAYYEQYF.

The chain is built from TRBV4-1 and TRBJ1-5; 8 positions agree with TRBD1. J gave up 2 bases and V 4 bases, and 7 bases lay outside the gene matches. Germline CDR1 reads MGHRA; CDR2 reads YSYEKL. The CDR3 loop spans 16 amino acids. CDR3 protein: CASSPRQGMGNQPQHF. As DNA, the CDR3 is TGCGCCAGCAGCCCAAGACAGGGGATGGGCAATCAGCCCCAGCATTTT.

The count of this clone is one. The chain combines TRBV19 with TRBJ1-1; D ambiguous. Germline CDR1 LNHDA, CDR2 SQIVND (reference sequence). The CDR3 runs to 12 residues. Deletions cut 8 bases from V and 2 bases from J, with 9 bases between. The CDR3 DNA sequence: TGTGCCAGTTCGGGGTATAACACTGAAGCTTTCTTT. This sequence encodes CASSGYNTEAFF.

About this clone itself: Additional DNA sequences in this sample encode the identical CDR3. The chain combines TRBV9 with TRBJ2-1, with 7 nucleotides matching TRBD2. Germline V gene data show CDR1 as SGDLS and CDR2 as YYNGEE. Trimming removed 0 bases from V and 9 bases from J; junction bases left unmatched: 3. The CDR3 consists of 13 residues. CDR3 DNA sequence: TGTGCCAGCAGCGTAGGAGGCGGGGGTGAGCAGTTCTTC. This gives the protein CASSVGGGGEQFF.

The chain has TRBV5-1 and TRBJ2-7, with 9 positions matching TRBD2. After removal of 4 bases from V and 2 bases from J, the junction contained 7 bases not matched to a gene. The CDR3 extends over 15 amino acids. Germline CDR1 is SGHRS and CDR2 is YFSETQ. The CDR3 is CASSTPSGATYEQYF. Here the CDR3 DNA reads TGCGCCAGCAGCACTCCTAGCGGGGCAACCTACGAGCAGTACTTC.